This T cell receptor beta chain is from a study of blood T cell repertoires in COVID-19. Study information: The samples span acute and convalescent COVID-19 from the United States, Italy and Spain. The cDNA or gDNA used as material had been derived from T cells, B-cell-depleted T cells, or PBMCs.

Germline V gene sequence: CDR1 LNHDA, CDR2 SQIVND (reference sequence). The CDR3 has 21 amino acids. V gave up 6 bases and J gave up 0 bases; unmatched junction bases: 20. Under the authors' procedure: From reference gene primer amplification, estimates of nucleated cell counts were derived. Sequenced by immunoSEQ multiplex PCR; TCRdb stores in-frame clones only, minus some. D and trimming come from the DNA, and the V and J calls and clone size come from that table. The repertoire includes tens of thousands of clones, around 79% of them detected once, and 5% to 6% sits in the top ten. The source of this sequence is a woman older than 75 with active or convalescent COVID-19. The chain has TRBV19 and TRBJ2-2; 9 nucleotides line up with TRBD1. Sequenced material: peripheral blood. In nucleotides, the CDR3 is TGTGCCAGTAGCGATGTCTTCAAGGCGGGACAGGGAATAACGAACACCGGGGAGCTGTTTTTT. Encoded protein: CASSDVFKAGQGITNTGELFF.